Here is one T cell receptor beta chain with its context. A read error may produce the germline difference seen at one junction end. TCRdb ran MiXCR on the PCR reads and lists one entry per CDR3 protein. Of 7,500 to 10,000 distinct CDR3 sequences listed, 40% to 65% are singletons. This entry is derived from a study of CD4 and CD8 cells across lung adenocarcinoma regions. The patients had localized lung adenocarcinoma, a non-small cell subtype. Germline V gives CDR1 SNHLY, CDR2 FYNNEI. This CDR3 contains 14 residues. J is TRBJ2-3 and V is TRBV2, with D possibly matching TRBD1 (6 bases). Sequencing was done on a sample of CD4+ T cells from the margin of a lung tumor. The sequence derives from a male donor with lung adenocarcinoma. The CD4 and CD8 labels of this study may be unreliable. Here the CDR3 DNA reads TGCGGCGTCAGACGACTGGGGGCCAAAGACACGCAGTACTTT. Encoded protein: CGVRRLGAKDTQYF.